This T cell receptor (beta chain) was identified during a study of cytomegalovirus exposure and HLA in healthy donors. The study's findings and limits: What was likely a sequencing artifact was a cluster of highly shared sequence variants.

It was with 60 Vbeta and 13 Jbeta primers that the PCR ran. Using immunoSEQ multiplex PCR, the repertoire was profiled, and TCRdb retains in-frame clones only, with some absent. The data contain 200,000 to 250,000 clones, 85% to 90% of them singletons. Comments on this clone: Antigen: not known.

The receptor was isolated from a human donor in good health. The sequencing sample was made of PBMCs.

DNA of the CDR3: TGTGCCAGCAGCCCCCGACTAGCGGGGTCCTACGAGCAGTACTTC. Residues: CASSPRLAGSYEQYF. The chain uses TRBV9 and TRBJ2-7, with 11 nucleotides matching TRBD2. This CDR3 is 15 amino acids long. With 4 bases clipped from V and 1 base from J, the junction kept 4 bases outside the gene matches. CDR1 SGDLS and CDR2 YYNGEE come from the germline V gene.